Listed below are T cell receptor beta chains from one sample, sequenced in a study of T cell changes during pregnancy in multiple sclerosis. TCRdb's table, derived via immunoSEQ multiplex PCR, lists solely in-frame clones and lacks some. Of about 97,000 clones in the sample, about nine tenths were seen once. This specimen was peripheral blood, taken in the second trimester of pregnancy. The receptors stem from a female donor in good health, enrolled as a control in a pregnancy study. CDR3s include the opening cysteine and the closing phenylalanine or tryptophan. D genes are given only for firm matches. Clone size appears in some rows only: once, few, many, or a class for an expanded clone.

clone size	V gene	J gene	D gene	CDR3 DNA	CDR3 protein
-	TRBV19	TRBJ2-2	TRBD2	TGTGCCAGTAGTCGGACTAGCGGGGCCACCGGGGAGCTGTTTTTT	CASSRTSGATGELFF
-	TRBV5-1	TRBJ2-1	TRBD2	TGCGCCAGCAGCTTGCCGGGTAGCGGGAGGGATGAGCAGTTCTTC	CASSLPGSGRDEQFF
-	TRBV6-1	TRBJ2-1	-	TGTGCCAGCAGGCGACTAGTCTATGAGCAGTTCTTC	CASRRLVYEQFF
once	TRBV20-1	TRBJ2-1	-	TGCAGTGCTGCGATGTACAATGAGCAGTTCTTC	CSAAMYNEQFF
-	TRBV7-9	TRBJ1-2	-	TGTGCCAGCACCTCTACTAACTATGGCTACACCTTC	CASTSTNYGYTF
-	TRBV19	TRBJ1-1	-	TGTGCCAGTAGTATTCAGGGTGCGGCAGCTGAAGCTTTCTTT	CASSIQGAAAEAFF
-	TRBV19	TRBJ1-1	-	TGTGCCAGTAGTCCCCTCGGGTACACTGAAGCTTTCTTT	CASSPLGYTEAFF
-	TRBV5-1	TRBJ2-3	-	TGCGCCAGCAGCTTATCCGCCACTAGGTCAGATACGCAGTATTTT	CASSLSATRSDTQYF
-	TRBV7-9	TRBJ1-4	TRBD1	TGTGCCAGCAGCTTGGGACAGTCTAATGAAAAACTGTTTTTT	CASSLGQSNEKLFF
once	TRBV5-1	TRBJ2-2	TRBD1	TGCGCCAGCAGCTTGGACAGGGGTACCGGGGAGCTGTTTTTT	CASSLDRGTGELFF
-	TRBV28	TRBJ2-2	-	TGTGCCAGCAGTTTGGGCCAGATGAACACCGGGGAGCTGTTTTTT	CASSLGQMNTGELFF
-	TRBV5-1	TRBJ1-1	TRBD1	TGCGCCAGCAGATCGCCGGGGACAGGGACCACTGAAGCTTTCTTT	CASRSPGTGTTEAFF
-	TRBV19	TRBJ1-5	-	TGTGCCAGTAGTATCGGGGACTACGGTCAGCCCCAGCATTTT	CASSIGDYGQPQHF
-	TRBV7-8	TRBJ1-3	-	TGTGCCAGCAGCTTAACAGTATCCTCTGGAAACACCATATATTTT	CASSLTVSSGNTIYF
-	TRBV7-2	TRBJ2-7	TRBD2	TGTGCCAGCAGCTTAGATCAGGCGGGGGGATACGAGCAGTACTTC	CASSLDQAGGYEQYF
-	TRBV18	TRBJ2-7	-	TGTGCCAGCCGCCTGACCTTAGAGGGCGAGCAGTACTTC	CASRLTLEGEQYF
-	TRBV4-2	TRBJ2-3	-	TGTGCCAGCAGCCAAGATCGACTTCCCACAGATACGCAGTATTTT	CASSQDRLPTDTQYF
-	TRBV11-3	TRBJ2-7	-	TGTGCCAGCAGCTTAGGCCAGGCAAGCTCCTACGAGCAGTACTTC	CASSLGQASSYEQYF
-	TRBV7-9	TRBJ1-4	-	TGTGCCAGCAGCCGCATCGAGCGGGGGGGTGAAAAACTGTTTTTT	CASSRIERGGEKLFF
-	TRBV18	TRBJ1-5	TRBD1	TGTGCCAGCTCGGGACAGGAAAATCAGCCCCAGCATTTT	CASSGQENQPQHF
-	TRBV6-1	TRBJ1-1	-	TGTGCCAGCAGTGGCGGACAGACCGGCCCAGACAACGCTGAAGCTTTCTTT	CASSGGQTGPDNAEAFF
-	TRBV6-6	TRBJ2-3	TRBD1	TGTGCCAGCAGTTATGAGACAGGGTCAGTTGCGCAGTATTTT	CASSYETGSVAQYF
-	TRBV12-5	TRBJ2-1	-	TGTGCTAGTGCTACGCCAGAGGGCAATGAGCAGTTCTTC	CASATPEGNEQFF
-	TRBV9	TRBJ1-2	-	TGTGCCAGCAGCGTAGATGGAGGGGCGCAGGGTGGCTACACCTTC	CASSVDGGAQGGYTF
-	TRBV18	TRBJ2-7	-	TGTGCCAGCTCACCACGGGCCTCTGGGGAGCAGTACTTC	CASSPRASGEQYF
-	TRBV5-1	TRBJ1-6	TRBD1	TGCGCCAGCACCGACCGGACAGGGAATTCACCCCTCCACTTT	CASTDRTGNSPLHF